The 13 T cell receptor beta chains in this list originate from one sample, sequenced in a study of beta chain features in type 1 diabetes. Expressed TCRB transcripts were sequenced because the isolated RNA had all been reverse transcribed beforehand. Some clones are missing from TCRdb's copy, which holds only in-frame ones; the method was immunoSEQ multiplex PCR. This sample has approximately 15,000 clones, with around 76% found just once. The study, taken as a whole, reports: There was a moderate but significant shortening of TCRB CDR3s in all four CD4+ subsets of Type 1 diabetes patients.

What these receptors recognize is not known. Sequencing was performed on stem cell memory CD4+ T cells from blood. The source of these receptors is a woman between 18 and 30 years old with type 1 diabetes.

The CDR3 nucleotides are TGTGCCAGCAGCCCTACTAGCGGGAGACCAACCTCCTACAATGAGCAGTTCTTC. This codes for CASSPTSGRPTSYNEQFF. The chain recombines TRBV7-2 with TRBJ2-1, with 11 bases lining up with TRBD2. CDR1 and CDR2 (germline): SGHTA, FQGNSA. This CDR3 is 18 amino acids long. Trimming cost V 5 bases and J 0 bases; bases outside gene matches: 9.

The chain joins TRBV5-4 to TRBJ1-2, with a possible D match to TRBD1 (6 bases). The CDR3 extends over 13 amino acids. The ends were cut back, 5 bases at V and 6 bases at J, with 14 bases in the middle. The germline V gene encodes CDR1 SGHNT and CDR2 YYREEE (reference sequence). Here the CDR3 DNA reads TGTGCCAGCAGAACAGGGTCCTATGATGGCTACACCTTC. Protein product: CASRTGSYDGYTF.

The CDR3 region has the DNA TGTGCCAGCAGTTCTTACCGACAGAACACTGAAGCTTTCTTT. It specifies CASSSYRQNTEAFF. The chain carries TRBV28 and TRBJ1-1; no clear D. V lost 4 bases to trimming and J lost 1 base, with 10 bases between them. Germline loops: CDR1 MDHEN, CDR2 SYDVKM. The CDR3 covers 14 residues.

The rearrangement uses TRBV19 and TRBJ1-6, with 10 bases aligning to TRBD1. In germline, CDR1 is LNHDA, CDR2 SQIVND (reference sequence). The CDR3 extends over 18 amino acids. Trimming at V came to 5 bases and at J to 6 bases, leaving 13 bases not matched to a gene. Written as DNA, the CDR3 is TGTGCCAGTAGTCTAAAGAAGGGACAGGGGCAACTTAATTCACCCCTCCACTTT. Amino acid sequence: CASSLKKGQGQLNSPLHF.

The chain combines TRBV6-6 with TRBJ2-4; D is possibly TRBD2 (5 bases). Germline CDR1 MNHNY, CDR2 SVGAGI (reference sequence). The CDR3 consists of 13 residues. V was shortened by 6 bases and J by 7 bases, with 13 bases between the two germline ends. The DNA for the CDR3 is TGTGCCAGCAGCCGGGGTCAAGGCAACATTCAGTACTTC. This gives the protein CASSRGQGNIQYF.

This chain uses TRBV7-3 with TRBJ1-1; D is unclear. Trimming stripped 5 bases from V and 4 bases from J, with 14 bases between. Germline lookup yields CDR1 SGHTA and CDR2 FQGTGA. CDR3 length equals 14 residues. The CDR3 sequence is CASSLRGGSTEAFF. The CDR3 nucleotides are TGTGCCAGCAGCCTGCGGGGTGGGAGCACTGAAGCTTTCTTT.

V and J are TRBV13 and TRBJ2-2; TRBD2 matches at 11 bases. The junction had 7 bases not matched to a gene; V was cut back by 1 base and J by 6 bases. Germline lookup yields CDR1 PRHDT and CDR2 FYEKMQ (reference sequence). CDR3 size: 17 residues. The DNA of the CDR3 is TGTGCCAGCAGCTTAGCTCTAGCGGGAGGCCTCCCCGGGGAGCTGTTTTTT. As protein: CASSLALAGGLPGELFF.

V gene TRBV28 combines with J gene TRBJ2-1, with 7 bases that match TRBD2. The CDR3 contains 19 residues. V trimming: 6 bases; J trimming: 0 bases; junction bases outside the gene matches: 17. In germline, CDR1 is MDHEN, CDR2 SYDVKM. The CDR3 loop reads CASSPFPGGGRSSYNEQFF. CDR3 DNA sequence: TGTGCCAGCAGCCCGTTTCCGGGGGGAGGACGTAGCTCCTACAATGAGCAGTTCTTC.

The chain recombines TRBV12-5 with TRBJ2-3; unclear D gene. The CDR3 is 16 amino acids. V lost 0 bases, J lost 4 bases, and 14 bases lay in between. Germline CDR1 and CDR2: LGHNT and FRNRAP. The CDR3 bases are TGTGCTAGTGGTTTGGTAGTGAGCAGGTCACCAGATACGCAGTATTTT. Amino acids: CASGLVVSRSPDTQYF.

This chain connects TRBV5-1 to TRBJ2-1; no firm D call. CDR1 is SGHRS and CDR2 is YFSETQ in the germline V gene. Trimming shortened V by 1 base and J by 4 bases, and 12 bases separated the two germline ends. The CDR3 spans 15 residues. CDR3 sequence reads: CASSLLEGYYNEQFF. The CDR3 nucleotides are TGCGCCAGCAGCTTGCTAGAAGGATATTACAATGAGCAGTTCTTC.

The genes are TRBV7-9 and TRBJ2-3; perhaps TRBD1 as D (6 bases). The V and J ends lost 0 bases and 2 bases respectively, with 12 bases between them. Per germline, CDR1 SEHNR and CDR2 FQNEAQ (reference sequence). This CDR3 region has 16 residues. The CDR3 protein is CASSLASRDITDTQYF. The DNA of the CDR3 is TGTGCCAGCAGCTTAGCGTCACGGGACATCACAGATACGCAGTATTTT.

Here the CDR3 DNA reads TGTGCCACTCTCGGGTGGGTGCAGCGGGAAGGGGAGGAGACCCAGTACTTC. This gives the protein CATLGWVQREGEETQYF. The chain recombines TRBV28 with TRBJ2-5, with 7 positions matching TRBD2. The CDR3 length is 17 residues. Germline-derived CDR1 and CDR2 are MDHEN and SYDVKM. The V gene end was trimmed by 10 bases and the J gene end by 5 bases; junction bases not matched to a gene: 22.

CDR3 protein: CSVGDRSLLSVMEFF. The CDR3 coding sequence is TGCAGCGTCGGGGACAGGTCCCTATTATCGGTTATGGAGTTCTTC. The chain employs TRBV29-1 and TRBJ2-1; TRBD1 matches 8 bases. V lost 6 bases and J lost 14; bases outside the gene matches: 21. The germline V gene encodes CDR1 SQVTM and CDR2 ANQGSEA. The CDR3 has 15 amino acids.